This T cell receptor (beta chain) was profiled in a study of blood T cell repertoires in COVID-19 (dated by TCRdb to 2020 to 2021). About the study as a whole: The collaborator samples originated in the United States, Italy and Spain and spanned the acute and convalescent phases of COVID-19. The prospective study material was composed of cDNA or gDNA derived from T cells, B-cell-depleted T cells, or PBMCs. Deeply sampled blood TCRbeta repertoires from subjects exposed to, actively infected with, or recovered from COVID-19 were included in the dataset. The repertoires were released in a freely available public database meant as a resource for research on the immune response to SARS-CoV-2. Samples were obtained from the ongoing ImmuneRACE study (first 160 participants) and from roughly 1,300 subjects provided by 6 global collaborators. Nearly every sample came with metadata listing a de-identified subject ID, COVID-19 status, age in years and sex. Where HLA class I and class II types were available, the types were taken from metadata supplied by the sample provider, not from assay-based typing.

Summary of the overall study and its limitations: The quantity of clinical and demographic metadata differed by source and by participant and was supplied without curation.

The immunoSEQ Assay, a bias-controlled multiplex PCR, was used to amplify TCRbeta CDR3 regions from genomic DNA. Per the authors' processing: Nucleated cell counts per sample were estimated from amplification of reference gene primers within the assay. Sequence reads were collapsed and filtered to measure the absolute abundance of every unique TCRbeta CDR3 rearrangement. For each sample, productive Simpson clonality was calculated as the square root of Simpson's diversity index over productive rearrangements. What TCRdb holds here is the immuneACCESS table cut down to in-frame rearrangements. Part of the clones is not present; checked against another copy, under half of the missing clones reflect an unresolved V gene, and the others are unexplained. V and J calls and clone size are those listed in that table; D and trimming were worked out from the DNA. This sample is represented by tens of thousands of clones; around 84% of them were singletons. Under 3% of the sample belongs to the ten largest clones.

V lost 4 bases and J lost 15 bases; the stretch between them is 19 bases long. Reading from cysteine to phenylalanine, the CDR3 counts 13 amino acids. The entry retains the CDR3 DNA only, 39 bases that are in frame from base 1. Collaborating institutions collected whole blood in K2EDTA tubes following their own protocols. For TCRbeta analysis, collaborator samples were shipped as frozen whole blood, as isolated PBMCs, or as DNA extracted from either sample type. A word on this clone: Its specific antigen is unknown. The input lacks base qualities; no much larger clone sits a single base away.

This sequence uses TRBV12-3 or TRBV12-4 and TRBJ2-1; the D gene lacks a confident call. The sequence was obtained from a man aged 50-60 years with acute or convalescent COVID-19. The sequenced material came from peripheral blood. CDR3 reads: CASSSKMSSQMFF. In nucleotides, the sequence is TGTGCCAGCAGTTCCAAAATGTCTAGTCAAATGTTCTTC.